The sequence of this T cell receptor beta chain was determined in a study of blood T cell repertoires in COVID-19. At the level of the study: The analysed material was cDNA or gDNA that came from T cells, B-cell-depleted T cells, or PBMCs.

The CDR3 has 16 residues. CDR1 and CDR2 from the germline V gene are MNHEY and SMNVEV (reference sequence). V dropped 4 bases and J dropped 1 base, with 16 bases sitting between them. Method: immunoSEQ multiplex PCR; TCRdb's copy keeps in-frame clones and lacks some. The sample has approximately 110,000 clones, around 90% seen once. The specimen was peripheral blood. This receptor was taken from a human donor in a cohort sampled during active COVID-19. The chain uses TRBV27 and TRBJ1-1; D possibly corresponds to TRBD1 (6 bases). The CDR3 spells CASSSALRDKNTEAFF. In DNA, the CDR3 is TGTGCCAGCAGTTCCGCCCTCCGGGACAAGAACACTGAAGCTTTCTTT.